The 20 T cell receptor beta chains listed next were all sequenced from one sample in a study of CD8+CD57+ T cells in acquired aplastic anemia (dated by TCRdb to between 2018 and 2020). Sequencing was performed on an Illumina HiSeq 2000. Profiling of TCR beta VDJ combinations and CDR3 sequences used genomic DNA as the template. TCRdb handled the public reads itself, with Q25 trimming in fastp and clone calling in MiXCR, and kept productive beta chains. Entries are consolidated by CDR3 protein sequence, retaining the most common genes and DNA. The sample includes 150,000 to 160,000 distinct CDR3 sequences, with just over 50% observed a single time. The ten largest make up roughly 12% of the sample. The patients picked for sequencing were ones in whom flow cytometry had shown an expansion of CD8+CD57+ cells. The specimen was sorted CD4+, CD8+, or CD8+CD57+ T cells (not recorded which) from PBMCs. The receptors derive from a human donor with aplastic anemia.

This clonotype was seen a few times. The CDR3 coding sequence is TGTGCCAGCAGTGATTGGGGACAGGGGGTTTCACCCCTCCACTTT. It is translated as CASSDWGQGVSPLHF. V and J are TRBV2 and TRBJ1-6; 11 nucleotides line up with TRBD1. Unmatched junction bases numbered 4, after V lost 3 bases and J lost 9 bases. This CDR3 comprises 15 residues. Germline CDR1 and CDR2: SNHLY and FYNNEI. Looking up the rest from reference TRBV2 and TRBJ1-6 gives the full variable domain: EPEVTQTPSHQVTQMGQEVILRCVPISNHLYFYWYRQILGQKVEFLVSFYNNEISEKSEIFDDQFSVERPDGSNFTLKIRSTKLEDSAMYFCASSDWGQGVSPLHFGNGTRLTVT.

The chain is built from TRBV4-1 and TRBJ2-1; possible D gene TRBD2, 6 bases. The CDR3 loop spans 15 amino acids. V was clipped by 1 base and J by 4 bases, with 11 bases between them. Germline V CDR1 and CDR2: MGHRA, YSYEKL. CDR3 amino acids: CASSQVGTPYNEQFF. CDR3 bases: TGCGCCAGCAGCCAAGTGGGGACTCCGTACAATGAGCAGTTCTTC.

This clonotype was found many times. The chain has TRBV10-3 and TRBJ1-1; D not certain. Germline CDR1 and CDR2: ENHRY and SYGVKD. The V gene lost 5 bases and the J gene lost 8 bases, with 9 bases spanning the gap. This CDR3 comprises 11 residues. Here the CDR3 reads CAISTPTEAFF. DNA of the CDR3: TGTGCCATCAGTACCCCCACCGAAGCTTTCTTT.

This chain joins TRBV7-9 and TRBJ1-2; D gene uncertain. The CDR3 runs 15 residues. In germline, CDR1 is SEHNR, CDR2 FQNEAQ (reference sequence). V was trimmed by 5 bases and J by 0 bases, leaving 13 bases between them. CDR3 sequence: CASSSDWLTNYGYTF. The CDR3, as DNA: TGTGCCAGCAGCAGTGACTGGCTTACTAACTATGGCTACACCTTC. Complete variable domain (other parts from reference TRBV7-9 and TRBJ1-2): DTGVSQNPRHKITKRGQNVTFRCDPISEHNRLYWYRQTLGQGPEFLTYFQNEAQLEKSRLLSDRFSAERPKGSFSTLEIQRTEQGDSAMYLCASSSDWLTNYGYTFGSGTRLTVV.

This clonotype was seen at least ten times. The V and J genes are TRBV6-4 and TRBJ1-5; D gene uncertain. The CDR3 loop spans 13 amino acids. Trimming left V 3 bases short and J 5 bases short, with 8 bases between. CDR1 and CDR2 (germline): MRHNA, SNTAGT. The CDR3 loop reads CASSESGDQPQHF. In nucleotides, the CDR3 is TGTGCCAGCAGTGAAAGCGGAGATCAGCCCCAGCATTTT.

In its sample, this clonotype was seen many times. This chain links TRBV6-5 with TRBJ2-7; D may correspond to TRBD1 or TRBD2 (6 bases each). Trimming stripped 0 bases from V and 1 base from J, with 13 bases between. The germline V gene has CDR1 MNHEY and CDR2 SVGAGI. The CDR3 sequence is 16 residues long. The CDR3 coding sequence is TGTGCCAGCAGTTACTCAGGGGGGCTTAAGTCCTACGAGCAGTACTTC. It yields the protein CASSYSGGLKSYEQYF.

The chain uses TRBV7-6 and TRBJ1-1; D not certain. The CDR3 consists of 14 residues. CDR1 SGHVS and CDR2 FNYEAQ come from the germline V gene. V was trimmed by 1 base and J by 0 bases, leaving 6 bases between them. CDR3 coding DNA: TGTGCCAGCAGCTTAGAACGGATGAACACTGAAGCTTTCTTT. It encodes CASSLERMNTEAFF.

V is TRBV7-8 and J is TRBJ2-5; 8 bases match TRBD2. Germline V gene lookup returns CDR1 SGHVS and CDR2 FQNEAQ. CDR3 size: 14 residues. Losses at the gene ends were 3 bases for V and 4 bases for J; bases not matched to a gene: 4. In nucleotides, the CDR3 is TGTGCCAGCAGCTTGAGCGGGGGACCAGAGACCCAGTACTTC. Amino acids: CASSLSGGPETQYF.

This clonotype was counted once. The chain has TRBV19 and TRBJ2-1, with 9 bases identical to TRBD2. The CDR3 contains 16 residues. Germline V gene sequence: CDR1 LNHDA, CDR2 SQIVND (reference sequence). J gave up 6 bases and V 3 bases, and 9 bases lay outside the gene matches. Written as DNA, the CDR3 is TGTGCCAGTAGTATCGGTCGGGCGGGGGGGCGCAATGAGCAGTTCTTC. Protein sequence: CASSIGRAGGRNEQFF.

The J gene is TRBJ2-2, the V gene TRBV7-2, with TRBD2 matching over 7 bases. Looked up from germline, CDR1 is SGHTA and CDR2 is FQGNSA. The CDR3 extends over 17 amino acids. V shed 4 bases and J 1 base; nucleotides not matched to a gene: 9. The CDR3 sequence: CASSSQGLTVNTGELFF. The CDR3 bases are TGTGCCAGCAGCTCCCAGGGACTAACGGTGAACACCGGGGAGCTGTTTTTT.

CDR3 loop: CASSLQTSGGVYEQYF. The CDR3 bases are TGTGCCAGCAGCCTACAGACTAGCGGGGGTGTATACGAGCAGTACTTC. The chain is built from TRBV14 and TRBJ2-7; TRBD2 matches at 12 bases. Germline V gene lookup returns CDR1 SGHDN and CDR2 FVKESK. This CDR3 is built from 16 residues. With 4 bases clipped from V and 4 bases from J, the junction kept 8 bases outside the gene matches.

The V and J genes are TRBV7-9 and TRBJ1-2; the D is unclear. The germline V and J ends were trimmed by 5 bases and 5 bases, with 18 bases remaining between them. Germline CDR1 is SEHNR and CDR2 is FQNEAQ (reference sequence). The CDR3 contains 15 residues. CDR3 amino acids: CASSQERSIKYGYTF. CDR3 DNA: TGTGCCAGCAGCCAAGAGCGCAGTATTAAGTATGGCTACACCTTC.

This clonotype was observed many times. The chain has TRBV10-3 and TRBJ2-3, with 8 positions matching TRBD2. The trim removed 6 bases at V and 0 bases at J, leaving 5 bases unmatched. The germline V gene encodes CDR1 ENHRY and CDR2 SYGVKD. This CDR3 spans 15 amino acids. DNA of the CDR3: TGTGCCATCAGGAGGACTAGCCCAAGCACAGATACGCAGTATTTT. Amino acids: CAIRRTSPSTDTQYF.

This clonotype was seen ten or more times. The chain recombines TRBV24-1 with TRBJ2-1, with a tentative D call TRBD1 (5 bases). The V and J ends lost 0 bases and 0 bases respectively, with 17 bases between them. In germline, CDR1 is KGHDR, CDR2 SFDVKD. CDR3 length: 19 residues. CDR3 DNA: TGTGCCACCAGTGATTTGCGCCCCCAGGGCCTGGGCTCCTACAATGAGCAGTTCTTC. The encoded protein is CATSDLRPQGLGSYNEQFF.

This clonotype was detected many times. The rearrangement links TRBV4-3 to TRBJ2-1; 7 bases agree with TRBD2. The CDR3 is made up of 16 amino acids. Germline lookup yields CDR1 LGHNA and CDR2 YSLEER. V lost 1 base, J lost 0 bases, and 3 bases stayed unmatched. CDR3 DNA: TGCGCCAGCAGCCAAGCTAGCGGACCCTCCTACAATGAGCAGTTCTTC. It is translated as CASSQASGPSYNEQFF.

This clonotype was seen only a few times. This rearrangement joins TRBV20-1 to TRBJ2-7; D unclear. The CDR3 is 14 residues long. With 2 bases removed from V and 2 bases from J, the gap between germline ends came to 13 bases. The germline V gene has CDR1 DFQATT and CDR2 SNEGSKA (reference sequence). CDR3 loop: CSARRASSPYEQYF. The CDR3 DNA sequence: TGCAGTGCTAGACGGGCGAGCTCTCCCTACGAGCAGTACTTC.

By proportion, this clonotype is medium-sized. The chain is built from TRBV6-1 and TRBJ1-3, with D perhaps TRBD1 (6 bases). The CDR3 length is 15 residues. V lost 3 bases to trimming and J lost 3 bases, with 12 bases between them. Germline V gene lookup returns CDR1 MNHNS and CDR2 SASEGT. The CDR3 here is CASSDVIRGGNTIYF. In DNA form, the CDR3 reads TGTGCCAGCAGTGACGTGATCAGGGGTGGAAACACCATATATTTT.

This clonotype was seen just once. The V and J genes are TRBV6-1 and TRBJ2-7; the D call may be TRBD1 or TRBD2 (5 bases each). This CDR3 is built from 13 residues. Germline V gene data show CDR1 as MNHNS and CDR2 as SASEGT. With 6 bases removed from V and 6 bases from J, the gap between germline ends came to 15 bases. CDR3 region: CASRTGTGPEQYF. The CDR3 DNA reads as TGTGCCAGCAGGACCGGGACCGGTCCCGAGCAGTACTTC.

The chain uses TRBV25-1 and TRBJ2-3; D possibly corresponds to TRBD2 (5 bases). V shed 2 bases and J shed 8 bases, with 14 bases lying between them. CDR1 and CDR2 (germline): MGHDK, SYGVNS. This CDR3 is built from 14 residues. The chain's CDR3 is CASSEDSGLATQYF. The CDR3 nucleotides read TGTGCCAGCAGTGAAGATTCCGGGCTAGCTACGCAGTATTTT.

Regarding this clonotype: The conserved phenylalanine or tryptophan normally closing the CDR3 is absent here, so this likely arose from a read error. In DNA, the CDR3 is TGCAGTGCTAGAGTTTGGAGTGTACCCTTGATGGGCGCAGATACGCAGTATCTT. It translates to CSARVWSVPLMGADTQYL. V and J are TRBV20-1 and TRBJ2-3; the D is unclear. Per germline, CDR1 DFQATT and CDR2 SNEGSKA (reference sequence). Trimming pared 1 base from V and 4 bases from J, leaving 24 bases between. The CDR3 has 18 residues.